A selection of T cell receptor beta chains follows, all from one sample in a study of shared clonotypes between healthy human individuals. This table comes from immunoSEQ multiplex PCR, and its TCRdb copy is limited to in-frame clones, with some not included. The sample shows roughly 2,500,000 clones, 93% of them seen only once. Sequencing was carried out using naive CD4+ T cells from PBMCs. These receptors were obtained from a man between 18 and 29 years old in good health. Some clones in this sample may be carry-over from other donors' samples. Each CDR3 is given with its conserved first and last residue. The order of the fields is D gene, J gene, clone size, V gene, CDR3 protein, CDR3 DNA. The D gene is left open where the match is weak. Only part of the rows carry a size: once, few, many, or a class if the clone is expanded.

.,TRBJ2-1,.,TRBV19,CASSITGRIGASDEQFF,TGTGCCAGTAGTATAACAGGCCGAATTGGGGCTTCGGATGAGCAGTTCTTC
TRBD1,TRBJ1-1,.,TRBV6-1,CASTPGQGLNTEAFF,TGTGCCAGCACCCCGGGACAGGGACTGAACACTGAAGCTTTCTTT
.,TRBJ1-5,.,TRBV7-2,CASSFDGYLNQPQHF,TGTGCCAGCAGCTTCGACGGGTACCTTAATCAGCCCCAGCATTTT
.,TRBJ2-7,.,TRBV28,CASTTGSYEQYF,TGTGCCAGCACCACAGGGAGCTACGAGCAGTACTTC
.,TRBJ2-2,.,TRBV9,CASSTRNTGELFF,TGTGCCAGCAGCACTCGTAACACCGGGGAGCTGTTTTTT
.,TRBJ2-5,.,TRBV7-9,CASRRGQNPYGAQYF,TGTGCCAGCAGACGAGGACAGAACCCGTATGGGGCCCAGTACTTC
TRBD2,TRBJ2-7,.,TRBV4-2,CASSQMTSGRAYEQYF,TGTGCCAGCAGCCAAATGACTAGCGGGAGGGCCTACGAGCAGTACTTC
TRBD1,TRBJ2-2,.,TRBV5-6,CASSPETGAGELFF,TGTGCCAGCAGCCCGGAGACAGGGGCCGGGGAGCTGTTTTTT
TRBD2,TRBJ2-3,.,TRBV9,CASSPPGLAASDTQYF,TGTGCCAGCAGCCCCCCGGGACTAGCGGCCTCAGATACGCAGTATTTT
TRBD2,TRBJ2-1,.,TRBV7-3,CASSLMGLAYNEQFF,TGTGCCAGCAGCTTAATGGGACTAGCCTACAATGAGCAGTTCTTC
.,TRBJ1-5,.,TRBV2,CASSFRVPINSNQPQHF,TGTGCCAGCAGTTTTCGGGTGCCGATAAATAGCAATCAGCCCCAGCATTTT
.,TRBJ1-1,few,TRBV7-9,CASSPHELNTEAFF,TGTGCCAGCAGCCCACACGAGCTGAACACTGAAGCTTTCTTT
.,TRBJ1-4,.,TRBV5-1,CASSLGGHREKLFF,TGCGCCAGCAGCTTGGGAGGCCACCGGGAAAAACTGTTTTTT
TRBD2,TRBJ2-3,.,TRBV5-1,CASSLGGGRGTDTQYF,TGCGCCAGCAGCTTGGGAGGCGGGAGGGGCACAGATACGCAGTATTTT
TRBD2,TRBJ2-5,.,TRBV9,CASSRGGQETQYF,TGTGCCAGCAGCCGCGGGGGACAAGAGACCCAGTACTTC
.,TRBJ1-2,.,TRBV28,CASSPNGEGGYTF,TGTGCCAGCAGTCCCAACGGGGAGGGGGGCTACACCTTC
.,TRBJ2-5,.,TRBV15,CATSERGDSLRETQYF,TGTGCCACCAGCGAGAGGGGGGATAGCTTGAGGGAGACCCAGTACTTC
.,TRBJ1-2,.,TRBV5-1,CASSFEFNYGYTF,TGCGCCAGCAGCTTCGAATTTAACTATGGCTACACCTTC
.,TRBJ2-3,.,TRBV7-3,CASSYDRSSDTQYF,TGTGCCAGCAGCTACGACCGGAGCTCAGATACGCAGTATTTT
TRBD2,TRBJ2-7,.,TRBV14,CASRTSGSSYEQYF,TGTGCCAGCAGGACTAGCGGAAGCTCCTACGAGCAGTACTTC
.,TRBJ2-7,.,TRBV28,CASSTQGNRYEQYF,TGTGCCAGCTCGACACAGGGTAACCGCTACGAGCAGTACTTC
.,TRBJ2-1,.,TRBV27,CASQGSGNYNEQFF,TGTGCCAGTCAGGGGTCAGGCAACTACAATGAGCAGTTCTTC
TRBD2,TRBJ2-7,.,TRBV10-2,CASSELGGLAGVSYEQYF,TGCGCCAGCAGTGAGTTGGGTGGGCTAGCGGGGGTTTCCTACGAGCAGTACTTC